Each of the 31 T cell receptor beta chains below was sequenced from the same sample in a study of CD8 T cells in ankylosing spondylitis. TCRdb independently ran MiXCR on the 5' RACE reads; one entry per CDR3 protein. This table has some 220,000 distinct CDR3 sequences, roughly 8.2% appearing once. Material: blood, either unsorted or a sorted T cell fraction (not recorded which). These receptors were taken from a female donor with ankylosing spondylitis or in good health (not recorded which).

This clonotype was recorded at least ten times. The gene calls are TRBV5-6 and TRBJ2-3; 11 bases are shared with TRBD2. The CDR3 has 18 residues. V shed 6 bases, J shed 2 bases, and the junction held 14 bases outside the gene matches. Germline CDR1 and CDR2: SGHDT and YYEEEE. CDR3 sequence reads: CASTPGNSGRADTDTQYF. The CDR3 DNA reads TGTGCCAGCACCCCCGGGAATAGCGGGAGGGCCGACACAGATACGCAGTATTTT.

With respect to this clonotype: It may be a read error: a sequence one base away is much more abundant. This sequence joins TRBV5-5 and TRBJ2-2, with D unclear. The germline CDR1 and CDR2 sequences are SGHKS and YYEKEE (reference sequence). Trimming removed 2 bases from V and 6 bases from J, with 20 bases in between. This CDR3 comprises 17 residues. In DNA, the CDR3 is TGTGCCAGCAGCTTTATCTTGGTGGCTGGTAGTGCCGGGGAGCTGTTTTTT. Translation: CASSFILVAGSAGELFF.

Many counts were recorded for this clonotype. V gene TRBV13 combines with J gene TRBJ2-1; D unclear. From germline, CDR1 is PRHDT and CDR2 FYEKMQ (reference sequence). Trimming removed 7 bases from V and 0 bases from J, with 10 bases in between. This CDR3 has 14 residues. The CDR3 DNA reads as TGTGCCAGCATGGCGGTCAACTCCTACAATGAGCAGTTCTTC. Amino acid sequence: CASMAVNSYNEQFF.

This clonotype was counted at least ten times. The chain recombines TRBV20-1 with TRBJ2-1, with D uncertain. The V end was cut by 6 bases, the J end by 3 bases, with 21 bases between. This CDR3 has 16 residues. Per the germline V gene, CDR1 is DFQATT and CDR2 is SNEGSKA (reference sequence). The CDR3 here is CSALSKTSGRYNEQFF. Written as DNA, the CDR3 is TGCAGTGCCCTAAGTAAAACCTCGGGCCGCTACAATGAGCAGTTCTTC.

This clonotype occurred many times. This chain joins TRBV12-3 or TRBV12-4 and TRBJ1-3; a possible D gene is TRBD1 (5 bases). V was cut by 6 bases and J by 8 bases, with 11 bases left in between. The CDR3 contains 12 residues. The CDR3 loop is CASSLGEDTIYF. In DNA form, the CDR3 reads TGTGCCAGCAGCCTGGGGGAGGACACCATATATTTT.

This clonotype appeared many times. The chain recombines TRBV4-3 with TRBJ2-1, with D perhaps matching TRBD2 (5 bases). Per the germline V gene, CDR1 is LGHNA and CDR2 is YSLEER. This CDR3 region has 19 residues. V lost 0 bases and J lost 3, with 21 bases in between. In nucleotides, the CDR3 is TGCGCCAGCAGCCAAGATCTGAAGGGTCGGCGGGCAGTCTACAATGAGCAGTTCTTC. It specifies CASSQDLKGRRAVYNEQFF.

This clonotype was recorded at least ten times. This chain links TRBV6-2 or TRBV6-3 with TRBJ2-1; D may be TRBD2 (7 bases). The germline CDR1 and CDR2 sequences are MNHEY and SVGEGT. The length of the CDR3 is 18 residues. V dropped 7 bases and J dropped 9 bases, with 31 bases sitting between them. CDR3 in DNA: TGTGCCAGCACCGACCCCCTTCTAGCGGCTCGAAGAGGGGGTGAGCAGTTCTTC. Translating it yields CASTDPLLAARRGGEQFF.

The chain couples TRBV10-3 to TRBJ2-7; weak D call: TRBD2 (6 bases). The CDR3 sequence is 15 residues long. Germline CDR1 ENHRY, CDR2 SYGVKD. Trimming stripped 7 bases from V and 0 bases from J, with 16 bases between. CDR3 residues: CAITGGPASSYEQYF. As DNA, the CDR3 is TGTGCCATCACCGGAGGGCCAGCGAGCTCCTACGAGCAGTACTTC.

This clonotype showed up many times. V and J are TRBV29-1 and TRBJ1-2; 9 nucleotides align to TRBD1. This CDR3 contains 13 residues. V dropped 5 bases and J dropped 3; count of bases not matched to a gene: 4. The germline gives CDR1 SQVTM, CDR2 ANQGSEA. The CDR3 is CSVLTGGHYGYTF. CDR3 in DNA: TGCAGCGTTCTGACAGGGGGACACTATGGCTACACCTTC.

This clonotype was seen at least ten times. This chain links TRBV20-1 with TRBJ1-1; D gene ambiguous. The germline V gene has CDR1 DFQATT and CDR2 SNEGSKA (reference sequence). The CDR3 runs to 12 residues. The germline V and J ends were trimmed by 5 bases and 2 bases, with 9 bases remaining between them. CDR3 sequence: CSAREGNTEAFF. CDR3 coding DNA: TGCAGTGCTCGCGAGGGCAACACTGAAGCTTTCTTT.

There are many counts of this clonotype. V and J are TRBV5-1 and TRBJ2-7, with D hard to call. Germline-derived CDR1 and CDR2 are SGHRS and YFSETQ. V lost 7 bases and J 0 bases, leaving 14 bases between the germline ends. The CDR3 runs to 14 residues. The CDR3 region is CASGIRVDSYEQYF. The DNA of the CDR3 is TGCGCCAGCGGAATACGGGTGGACTCCTACGAGCAGTACTTC.

This clonotype was counted many times. The chain links TRBV28 to TRBJ1-1; 10 bases are shared with TRBD1. The trim removed 5 bases at V and 10 bases at J, leaving 7 bases unmatched. Germline assignment: CDR1 MDHEN and CDR2 SYDVKM. The CDR3 extends over 13 amino acids. In DNA, the CDR3 is TGTGCCAGCAGTCCGTCGACAGGGGGCCCAGCTTTCTTT. Its translation: CASSPSTGGPAFF.

The genes are TRBV7-2 and TRBJ1-1; D not certain. This CDR3 has 22 residues. The V gene's germline CDR1 is SGHTA and CDR2 FQGNSA. V was trimmed by 3 bases and J by 6 bases, leaving 38 bases between them. For the CDR3, the DNA is TGTGCCAGCAGCTTCCAAAGGCCCCAGCGCGGTGTTAAACCCCACCCCGTCTCTGAAGCTTTCTTT. This sequence encodes CASSFQRPQRGVKPHPVSEAFF.

The table lists this clonotype with many counts. V usage is TRBV29-1 and J usage is TRBJ2-1; 9 nucleotides agree with TRBD2. V lost 4 bases and J lost 7; bases outside the gene matches: 11. This CDR3 spans 15 amino acids. Germline lookup yields CDR1 SQVTM and CDR2 ANQGSEA. This CDR3 is CSVAEAGGRVNEQFF. CDR3 sequence (DNA): TGCAGCGTTGCGGAAGCGGGAGGCAGGGTGAATGAGCAGTTCTTC.

This clonotype was counted ten times or more. The rearrangement joins TRBV6-2 or TRBV6-3 to TRBJ2-2; D possibly corresponds to TRBD2 (5 bases). The V end was cut by 8 bases, the J end by 4 bases, with 11 bases between. CDR1 is MNHEY, CDR2 SVGEGT, per germline. The CDR3 covers 13 residues. The CDR3 sequence is CASPPTSTGELFF. The CDR3, as DNA: TGTGCCAGCCCACCCACTAGCACCGGGGAGCTGTTTTTT.

A few counts support this clonotype. This sequence joins TRBV7-9 and TRBJ1-1; no definite D call. The CDR3 extends over 12 amino acids. Trimming left V 4 bases short and J 6 bases short, with 9 bases between. Per germline, CDR1 SEHNR and CDR2 FQNEAQ (reference sequence). The CDR3 reads CASSYLSAEAFF. CDR3 nucleotide sequence: TGTGCCAGCAGCTATCTCTCAGCTGAAGCTTTCTTT.

This clonotype was seen only a few times. The genes are TRBV30 and TRBJ2-7; perhaps D is TRBD1 or TRBD2 (5 bases each). The CDR3 covers 14 residues. V dropped 3 bases and J dropped 3 bases, with 15 bases sitting between them. The germline CDR1 and CDR2 sequences are GTSNPN and SVGIG (reference sequence). CDR3 in DNA: TGTGCCTGGAGCTTGGACGGAGGACACTACGAGCAGTACTTC. Translation gives CAWSLDGGHYEQYF.

In this sample, this clonotype turned up a few times. This chain links TRBV7-2 with TRBJ2-5; TRBD1 matches 8 bases. CDR3 length equals 16 residues. Trimming took 1 base from V and 1 from J; bases not matched to a gene: 5. Germline assignment: CDR1 SGHTA and CDR2 FQGNSA. CDR3 amino acids: CASSLGTGNSQETQYF. CDR3 nucleotide sequence: TGTGCCAGCAGCTTAGGGACAGGGAATTCCCAAGAGACCCAGTACTTC. The entire variable domain, with the rest obtained from reference TRBV7-2 and TRBJ2-5, is as follows: GAGVSQSPSNKVTEKGKDVELRCDPISGHTALYWYRQSLGQGLEFLIYFQGNSAPDKSGLPSDRFSAERTGGSVSTLTIQRTQQEDSAVYLCASSLGTGNSQETQYFGPGTRLLVL.

This clonotype was observed a few times. V and J are TRBV7-2 and TRBJ1-3; TRBD1 is a possible D gene (5 bases). V was shortened by 6 bases and J by 4 bases, with 16 bases between the two germline ends. The germline CDR1 and CDR2 sequences are SGHTA and FQGNSA. This CDR3 is 15 amino acids long. The DNA for the CDR3 is TGTGCCAGCAGACGGACACGGGGTGCCGGAAACACCATATATTTT. As protein: CASRRTRGAGNTIYF. The full variable domain, in which reference TRBV7-2 and TRBJ1-3 provide the parts outside the CDR3, is GAGVSQSPSNKVTEKGKDVELRCDPISGHTALYWYRQSLGQGLEFLIYFQGNSAPDKSGLPSDRFSAERTGGSVSTLTIQRTQQEDSAVYLCASRRTRGAGNTIYFGEGSWLTVV.

This clonotype has at least ten counts. The chain uses TRBV20-1 and TRBJ2-7, with 8 positions matching TRBD1. Trimming at V came to 6 bases and at J to 1 base, leaving 5 bases not matched to a gene. Germline V CDR1 and CDR2: DFQATT, SNEGSKA (reference sequence). CDR3 length equals 13 residues. The CDR3 region has the DNA TGCAGTGCCGGACAGGGCAGGTCCTACGAGCAGTACTTC. This encodes CSAGQGRSYEQYF.

There are a few counts of this clonotype. One end of the junction does not line up with germline, which may come from a read error. The CDR3 coding sequence is TGTGCCAGCAGCCTAGCGCCCAAGTCTAGCGGGAGTAGAAGCACCTACAATGAGCAGTTCTTC. Translated: CASSLAPKSSGSRSTYNEQFF. This rearrangement joins TRBV7-2 to TRBJ2-1; 10 bases are a match to TRBD2. The germline V gene has CDR1 SGHTA and CDR2 FQGNSA. The CDR3 loop spans 21 amino acids. Combining the CDR3 with reference TRBV7-2 and TRBJ2-1 gives the whole variable domain GAGVSQSPSNKVTEKGKDVELRCDPISGHTALYWYRQSLGQGLEFLIYFQGNSAPDKSGLPSDRFSAERTGGSVSTLTIQRTQQEDSAVYLCASSLAPKSSGSRSTYNEQFFGPGTRLTVL.

Many counts were recorded for this clonotype. The rearrangement uses TRBV24-1 and TRBJ2-1; tentatively, D is TRBD2 (7 bases). Germline CDR1 KGHDR, CDR2 SFDVKD. The length of the CDR3 is 14 residues. The V and J ends lost 5 bases and 15 bases respectively, with 22 bases between them. CDR3 DNA: TGTGCCACCAGTGGACTCCCCCCGGGGGGCGGGACGTTCTTC. Its translation: CATSGLPPGGGTFF.

This clonotype was counted ten times or more. This sequence joins TRBV7-6 and TRBJ2-3; D gene ambiguous. CDR1 is SGHVS, CDR2 FNYEAQ, per germline. V dropped 2 bases and J dropped 2 bases, with 14 bases sitting between them. This CDR3 spans 16 amino acids. The CDR3 loop reads CASSLRNYEATDTQYF. For the CDR3, the DNA is TGTGCCAGCAGCTTACGTAACTACGAGGCCACAGATACGCAGTATTTT.

This clonotype came up a few times. The CDR3 DNA is TGTGCCAGCAGCCCGGGACTAGCGGGACTCGGGGAGCTGTTTTTT. This gives the protein CASSPGLAGLGELFF. The chain carries TRBV3-1 and TRBJ2-2, with TRBD2 identical over 13 bases. Germline-derived CDR1 and CDR2 are LGHDT and YNNKEL (reference sequence). The CDR3 sequence is 15 residues long. V gave up 4 bases and J gave up 7 bases; unmatched junction bases: 3. Using reference TRBV3-1 and TRBJ2-2 for the parts outside the CDR3, the full variable domain is DTAVSQTPKYLVTQMGNDKSIKCEQNLGHDTMYWYKQDSKKFLKIMFSYNNKELIINETVPNRFSPKSPDKAHLNLHINSLELGDSAVYFCASSPGLAGLGELFFGEGSRLTVL.

This clonotype was seen repeatedly, ten times or more. The rearrangement uses TRBV20-1 and TRBJ2-3; 7 positions agree with TRBD1. This CDR3 has 17 amino acids. Germline values: CDR1 DFQATT, CDR2 SNEGSKA (reference sequence). Trimming removed 4 bases from V and 2 bases from J; junction bases left unmatched: 15. CDR3 DNA sequence: TGCAGTGCTACCCTACAGGGGAGCATTCCTTTCACAGATACGCAGTATTTT. Translating gives CSATLQGSIPFTDTQYF.

This clonotype occurred many times. The chain couples TRBV29-1 to TRBJ2-1; D unresolved. This CDR3 spans 13 amino acids. V lost 0 bases to trimming and J lost 6 bases, with 9 bases between them. Germline loops: CDR1 SQVTM, CDR2 ANQGSEA. CDR3 protein: CSVEDPGFNEQFF. The CDR3, as DNA: TGCAGCGTTGAAGATCCTGGGTTCAATGAGCAGTTCTTC.

This clonotype has a handful of counts. V usage is TRBV7-2 and J usage is TRBJ1-5; no clear D gene. V lost 5 bases and J 6 bases, leaving 11 bases between the germline ends. This CDR3 has 13 amino acids. Germline V lookup: CDR1 SGHTA, CDR2 FQGNSA. For the CDR3, the DNA is TGTGCCAGCAGCGCTTCCCGGTCTCAGCCCCAGCATTTT. This translates into CASSASRSQPQHF.

This clonotype was picked up many times. The J gene is TRBJ2-3, the V gene TRBV6-1, with unresolved D. Trimming left V 6 bases short and J 2 bases short, with 15 bases between. Germline V lookup: CDR1 MNHNS, CDR2 SASEGT. This CDR3 contains 15 residues. CDR3 sequence reads: CASRSGKLPTDTQYF. CDR3 nucleotides: TGTGCCAGCAGAAGTGGGAAGCTTCCCACAGATACGCAGTATTTT.

This clonotype showed up many times. The chain is built from TRBV6-2 or TRBV6-3 and TRBJ1-1; maybe TRBD1 (5 bases). CDR1 and CDR2 (germline): MNHEY, SVGEGT. The CDR3 contains 13 residues. V shed 6 bases and J shed 1 base, with 9 bases lying between them. CDR3 DNA: TGTGCCAGCAGCCCGACAGCGAACACTGAAGCTTTCTTT. Encoded protein: CASSPTANTEAFF.

This chain connects TRBV7-9 to TRBJ2-1; D uncertain. Germline-derived CDR1 and CDR2 are SEHNR and FQNEAQ (reference sequence). This CDR3 contains 13 residues. V lost 0 bases to trimming and J lost 5 bases, with 5 bases between them. In DNA, the CDR3 is TGTGCCAGCAGCTTAGCGAGGAACAATGAGCAGTTCTTC. It is translated as CASSLARNNEQFF.

This clonotype was detected only a few times. The chain is built from TRBV11-1 and TRBJ2-5; 15 bases align to TRBD2. This CDR3 spans 18 amino acids. The junction had 6 bases not matched to a gene; V was cut back by 4 bases and J by 0 bases. Germline V CDR1 and CDR2: SGHAT, FQDESV (reference sequence). CDR3 bases: TGTGCCAGCAGCTCTGGGACTAGCGGGAGGCCATACCAAGAGACCCAGTACTTC. It translates to CASSSGTSGRPYQETQYF. The whole variable domain, remainder taken from reference TRBV11-1 and TRBJ2-5, is EAEVAQSPRYKITEKSQAVAFWCDPISGHATLYWYRQILGQGPELLVQFQDESVVDDSQLPKDRFSAERLKGVDSTLKIQPAELGDSAMYLCASSSGTSGRPYQETQYFGPGTRLLVL.